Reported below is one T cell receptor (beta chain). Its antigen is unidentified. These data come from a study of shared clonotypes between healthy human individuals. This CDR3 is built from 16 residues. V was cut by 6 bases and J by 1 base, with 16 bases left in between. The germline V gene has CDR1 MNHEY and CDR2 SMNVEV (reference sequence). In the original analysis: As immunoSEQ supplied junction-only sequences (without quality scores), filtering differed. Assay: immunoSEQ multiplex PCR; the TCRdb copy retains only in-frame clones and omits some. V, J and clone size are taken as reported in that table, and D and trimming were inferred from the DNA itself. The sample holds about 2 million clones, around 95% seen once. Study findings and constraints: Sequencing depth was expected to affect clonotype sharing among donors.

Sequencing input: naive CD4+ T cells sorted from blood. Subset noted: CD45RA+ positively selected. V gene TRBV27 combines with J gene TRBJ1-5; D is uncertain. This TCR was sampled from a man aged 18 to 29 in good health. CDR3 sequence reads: CASRDAGKKSNQPQHF. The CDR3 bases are TGTGCCAGCAGGGATGCGGGTAAGAAAAGCAATCAGCCCCAGCATTTT.